This passage covers 31 T cell receptor beta chains from one sample sequenced in a study of neurological immune-mediated disorders. TCRdb reprocessed the 5' RACE reads with MiXCR, giving one entry per CDR3 protein. The table lists approximately 50,000 distinct CDR3 sequences, about 9.3% of them singletons, with roughly 5% in the top ten. The sample comprised PBMCs. These receptors all come from a man aged 65-85 years with HTLV-1-associated myelopathy (HAM/TSP).

This clonotype was picked up many times. The chain has TRBV7-4 and TRBJ2-1; 8 bases are a match to TRBD2. The germline V gene encodes CDR1 SGHVT and CDR2 SQSDAQ. The CDR3 loop spans 16 amino acids. Unmatched junction bases numbered 7, after V lost 3 bases and J lost 3 bases. The CDR3 region is CASSFDLAGDYNEQFF. CDR3 nucleotide sequence: TGTGCCAGCAGCTTCGACCTAGCGGGCGACTACAATGAGCAGTTCTTC.

This clonotype was counted many times. The chain couples TRBV11-2 to TRBJ2-2, with 9 bases that match TRBD2. CDR3 length equals 19 residues. Germline V gene data show CDR1 as SGHAT and CDR2 as FQNNGV. The J segment lost 5 bases and the V segment lost 4 bases, leaving 17 bases of the junction unmatched. As DNA, the CDR3 is TGTGCCAGCAGCTATTCTCGTTTTAGCGGGAGTCGGGGTACCGGGGAGCTGTTTTTT. Residues: CASSYSRFSGSRGTGELFF.

In this sample, this clonotype turned up many times. The CDR3 protein is CASSVGSSLNEQFF. In nucleotides, the CDR3 is TGTGCCAGCAGCGTAGGTTCTAGCTTGAATGAGCAGTTCTTC. The chain employs TRBV9 and TRBJ2-1; maybe TRBD2 (5 bases). The CDR3 is 14 amino acids. The V gene's germline CDR1 is SGDLS and CDR2 YYNGEE. V shed 0 bases and J shed 7 bases, with 11 bases lying between them.

In regard to this clonotype: The junction differs from germline at one of its ends, possibly a read error. Written as DNA, the CDR3 is TGTGCCAACTCACCGAACGAACAGGGACTGGCGGGAGGTGGAGGGGCCAACGTCCTGACTTTC. Translation gives CANSPNEQGLAGGGGANVLTF. The V gene is TRBV18, the J gene TRBJ2-6, with TRBD2 matching over 8 bases. The CDR3 totals 21 residues. The V gene's germline CDR1 is KGHSH and CDR2 LQKENI.

This clonotype was seen ten or more times. The chain couples TRBV20-1 to TRBJ2-5; D not resolved. With 3 bases removed from V and 2 bases from J, the gap between germline ends came to 10 bases. The CDR3 contains 13 residues. CDR1 is DFQATT and CDR2 is SNEGSKA in the germline V gene (reference sequence). In DNA, the CDR3 is TGCAGTGCTAGTGCTGTACCGCAAGAGACCCAGTACTTC. Amino acids: CSASAVPQETQYF.

This clonotype was picked up many times. The chain joins TRBV7-3 to TRBJ1-1, with 8 positions matching TRBD1. J was trimmed by 1 base and V by 3 bases; bases with no gene match: 1. There are 14 residues in the CDR3. Germline V gives CDR1 SGHTA, CDR2 FQGTGA. CDR3 bases: TGTGCCAGCAGCTTTACAGGGGGGAACACTGAAGCTTTCTTT. Amino acids: CASSFTGGNTEAFF. Complete variable domain (other parts from reference TRBV7-3 and TRBJ1-1): GAGVSQTPSNKVTEKGKYVELRCDPISGHTALYWYRQSLGQGPEFLIYFQGTGAADDSGLPNDRFFAVRPEGSVSTLKIQRTERGDSAVYLCASSFTGGNTEAFFGQGTRLTVV.

The chain is built from TRBV12-3 or TRBV12-4 and TRBJ1-5; no firm D call. This CDR3 is 14 amino acids long. V lost 6 bases and J lost 0, with 9 bases in between. CDR3 in DNA: TGTGCCAGCAGCCCCGGGTTTAGCAATCAGCCCCAGCATTTT. It encodes CASSPGFSNQPQHF.

This clonotype has ten or more counts. The chain links TRBV3-1 to TRBJ2-7; the D is unclear. With 4 bases removed from V and 2 bases from J, the gap between germline ends came to 6 bases. The length of the CDR3 is 12 residues. The germline V gene has CDR1 LGHDT and CDR2 YNNKEL (reference sequence). CDR3 amino acids: CASSPEPYEQYF. The CDR3 nucleotides read TGTGCCAGCAGCCCCGAACCCTACGAGCAGTACTTC.

In its sample, this clonotype was seen many times. The gene calls are TRBV7-2 and TRBJ2-6, with D possibly being TRBD1 (6 bases). The CDR3 sequence is 16 residues long. Between the trimmed V and J ends, which lost 5 bases and 2 bases, there was a span of 13 bases. Per germline, CDR1 SGHTA and CDR2 FQGNSA. The CDR3 bases are TGTGCCAGCAGCGCCTACAGGGCCCCTGGGGCCAACGTCCTGACTTTC. Translated: CASSAYRAPGANVLTF.

In its sample, this clonotype was seen many times. This chain joins TRBV5-1 and TRBJ1-2, with a possible D match to TRBD1 (5 bases). The V gene lost 0 bases and the J gene lost 8 bases, with 11 bases spanning the gap. CDR1 SGHRS and CDR2 YFSETQ come from the germline V gene. This CDR3 has 13 amino acids. In DNA form, the CDR3 reads TGCGCCAGCAGCTTGGGGCAGGGAGGAGGCTACACCTTC. Protein product: CASSLGQGGGYTF.

This clonotype has ten or more counts. This chain links TRBV7-9 with TRBJ1-5; D unclear. The V and J ends lost 1 base and 5 bases respectively, with 3 bases between them. The CDR3 is 12 amino acids. The germline V gene encodes CDR1 SEHNR and CDR2 FQNEAQ (reference sequence). The CDR3, as DNA: TGTGCCAGCAGCTTAGATCATCAGCCCCAGCATTTT. Its protein is CASSLDHQPQHF.

This clonotype was detected many times. Germline is not matched at one junction end, which may reflect a read error. This chain uses TRBV28 with TRBJ1-5; no clear D. The V gene's germline CDR1 is MDHEN and CDR2 SYDVKM. This CDR3 has 13 amino acids. CDR3 bases: TGTGCCAGCAGTTTTTCTTCGGAAGGCCGCCCGACTTTT. Translating gives CASSFSSEGRPTF.

This clonotype was recorded many times. The chain's CDR3 is CSARSRPGQPQHF. CDR3 coding DNA: TGCAGTGCTAGAAGCAGGCCCGGGCAGCCCCAGCATTTT. The V and J genes are TRBV20-1 and TRBJ1-5; D is ambiguous. This CDR3 has 13 amino acids. Germline V gives CDR1 DFQATT, CDR2 SNEGSKA (reference sequence). Trimming stripped 2 bases from V and 7 bases from J, with 12 bases between.

This clonotype showed up many times. The rearrangement joins TRBV6-2 or TRBV6-3 to TRBJ2-2, with TRBD1 identical over 8 bases. The CDR3 runs 16 residues. Trimming at V came to 5 bases and at J to 5 bases, leaving 10 bases not matched to a gene. CDR1 and CDR2 from the germline V gene are MNHEY and SVGEGT. CDR3 region: CASSATGQDPTGELFF. The CDR3, as DNA: TGTGCCAGCAGTGCCACGGGACAGGACCCTACCGGGGAGCTGTTTTTT.

Many counts were recorded for this clonotype. The rearrangement uses TRBV5-1 and TRBJ2-4; no firm D call. The CDR3 covers 14 residues. Trimming removed 0 bases from V and 8 bases from J, with 12 bases in between. Germline values: CDR1 SGHRS, CDR2 YFSETQ. The CDR3 DNA reads as TGCGCCAGCAGCTTGGAACAGACTGCAGACATTCAGTACTTC. Translated, it gives CASSLEQTADIQYF.

This clonotype appeared many times. V gene TRBV20-1 combines with J gene TRBJ1-6; the D gene is possibly TRBD1 (5 bases). CDR1 is DFQATT and CDR2 is SNEGSKA in the germline V gene (reference sequence). There are 13 residues in the CDR3. Trimming removed 3 bases at V and 9 bases at J, with 12 bases between. The CDR3 spells CSARAGNSSPLHF. The DNA of the CDR3 is TGCAGTGCTAGGGCAGGGAATTCTTCACCCCTCCACTTT.

This clonotype is medium-sized in the sample. J is TRBJ2-7 and V is TRBV29-1; D is possibly TRBD2 (6 bases). There are 13 residues in the CDR3. Trimming pared 7 bases from V and 4 bases from J, leaving 17 bases between. The germline CDR1 and CDR2 sequences are SQVTM and ANQGSEA. In nucleotides, the CDR3 is TGCAGCGCCGTGGAGGGGTCGGGGTACGAGCAGTACTTC. As protein: CSAVEGSGYEQYF.

This clonotype was recorded many times. The chain joins TRBV20-1 to TRBJ1-4, with 8 bases aligning to TRBD1. This CDR3 has 15 amino acids. Germline V gives CDR1 DFQATT, CDR2 SNEGSKA (reference sequence). V gave up 3 bases and J gave up 8 bases; unmatched junction bases: 11. CDR3 amino acids: CSARGVPGQEEKLFF. CDR3 DNA sequence: TGCAGTGCTAGGGGTGTCCCGGGACAGGAAGAAAAACTGTTTTTT.

About this clonotype: A junction end diverges from the germline sequence, so it may reflect a read error. V gene TRBV10-3 combines with J gene TRBJ2-4, with TRBD2 identical over 7 bases. The CDR3 is 15 amino acids. Germline values: CDR1 ENHRY, CDR2 SYGVKD. This CDR3 is CAVSESAGAKNSQYF. CDR3 sequence (DNA): TGTGCCGTCAGTGAGTCGGCGGGAGCCAAAAACAGTCAGTACTTC.

This clonotype appeared many times. This chain uses TRBV13 with TRBJ1-2, with D possibly TRBD1 on 5 matching bases. There are 13 residues in the CDR3. V lost 5 bases and J lost 5, with 12 bases in between. CDR1 and CDR2 from the germline V gene are PRHDT and FYEKMQ (reference sequence). The CDR3 bases are TGTGCCAGCAGCCCGGGACGTCTGTATGGCTACACCTTC. This translates into CASSPGRLYGYTF. Supplemented by reference TRBV13 and TRBJ1-2, the full variable domain reads AAGVIQSPRHLIKEKRETATLKCYPIPRHDTVYWYQQGPGQDPQFLISFYEKMQSDKGSIPDRFSAQQFSDYHSELNMSSLELGDSALYFCASSPGRLYGYTFGSGTRLTVV.

This clonotype was seen many times. The chain carries TRBV12-3 or TRBV12-4 and TRBJ2-5; weak D call: TRBD1 (7 bases). The CDR3 has 15 amino acids. Between the trimmed V and J ends, which lost 4 bases and 3 bases, there was a span of 15 bases. The DNA of the CDR3 is TGTGCCAGCAGTTCGGGACAGCCGGGAGAAGAGACCCAGTACTTC. Residues: CASSSGQPGEETQYF.

Regarding this clonotype: The germline gene is not matched at one end of the junction; a read error may be the cause. The rearrangement joins TRBV28 to TRBJ2-5; 9 bases align to TRBD2. Germline CDR1 MDHEN, CDR2 SYDVKM. CDR3 length equals 15 residues. The CDR3 sequence is CSSSYRGSGRQTQYF. Here the CDR3 DNA reads TGCTCCAGCAGTTACCGGGGTAGCGGGAGACAGACCCAGTACTTC.

This clonotype came up many times. The chain combines TRBV4-1 with TRBJ2-5; 11 nucleotides agree with TRBD2. The CDR3 length is 18 residues. Trimming at V came to 3 bases and at J to 1 base, leaving 10 bases not matched to a gene. Germline V gene lookup returns CDR1 MGHRA and CDR2 YSYEKL. The CDR3 DNA follows: TGCGCCAGCAGCCATCGGACGGGTAGCGGGAGGGTCCAAGAGACCCAGTACTTC. Encoded protein: CASSHRTGSGRVQETQYF.

This clonotype has at least ten counts. The rearrangement links TRBV18 to TRBJ2-7, with 8 nucleotides matching TRBD1. V lost 5 bases to trimming and J lost 3 bases; unmatched junction nucleotides: 6. Germline-derived CDR1 and CDR2 are KGHSH and LQKENI. The CDR3 is 14 amino acids. The CDR3 coding sequence is TGTGCCAGCTCAGCGGACAGGGCAGTCTACGAGCAGTACTTC. Amino acids: CASSADRAVYEQYF.

The V and J genes are TRBV20-1 and TRBJ1-6; D gene uncertain. V lost 2 bases and J 12 bases, leaving 8 bases between the germline ends. Germline V gene lookup returns CDR1 DFQATT and CDR2 SNEGSKA (reference sequence). This CDR3 spans 11 amino acids. The CDR3 DNA follows: TGCAGTGCTAGAATCCGGGAACCCCTCCACTTT. As protein: CSARIREPLHF.

This clonotype was seen repeatedly, ten times or more. This chain uses TRBV7-2 with TRBJ2-7; D call uncertain. Trimming removed 5 bases from V and 2 bases from J, with 10 bases in between. Looked up from germline, CDR1 is SGHTA and CDR2 is FQGNSA. This CDR3 comprises 13 residues. CDR3 in DNA: TGTGCCAGCAGCCCTGGGGTAACCTACGAGCAGTACTTC. This codes for CASSPGVTYEQYF.

This clonotype was counted many times. V usage is TRBV5-5 and J usage is TRBJ2-1; tentative D call: TRBD1 (6 bases). V dropped 2 bases and J dropped 10 bases, with 13 bases sitting between them. The CDR3 runs to 13 residues. Germline V CDR1 and CDR2: SGHKS, YYEKEE (reference sequence). The CDR3 DNA sequence: TGTGCCAGCAGCTTATCAGGGGTTGGGGAGCAGTTCTTC. Its protein product is CASSLSGVGEQFF.

This clonotype has ten or more counts. The rearrangement uses TRBV2 and TRBJ1-6; TRBD1 matches 8 bases. Trimming took 5 bases from V and 9 from J; bases not matched to a gene: 6. The CDR3 spans 14 residues. Germline V gene lookup returns CDR1 SNHLY and CDR2 FYNNEI. CDR3 nucleotide sequence: TGTGCCAGCAGTCCAGACAGGGGACTTTCACCCCTCCACTTT. Its protein is CASSPDRGLSPLHF.

The chain carries TRBV19 and TRBJ2-1; 14 nucleotides align to TRBD2. Germline CDR1 is LNHDA and CDR2 is SQIVND (reference sequence). The CDR3 totals 15 residues. V trimming: 3 bases; J trimming: 8 bases; junction bases outside the gene matches: 3. The CDR3 DNA reads as TGTGCCAGTAGTATTCAGGGACTAGCGGGAGATGAGCAGTTCTTC. The encoded protein is CASSIQGLAGDEQFF.

This clonotype was detected only once. As the CDR3 is not closed by the conserved phenylalanine or tryptophan, this likely results from a read error. The rearrangement uses TRBV28 and TRBJ1-2, with 7 positions matching TRBD1. This CDR3 is built from 14 residues. CDR1 and CDR2 (germline): MDHEN, SYDVKM. CDR3 loop: CANSLPGTAYGYTS. The CDR3 DNA sequence: TGTGCCAACAGTCTTCCGGGGACAGCTTATGGCTACACCTCC.

This clonotype was seen only once. An end of the junction does not agree with germline; a read error may underlie this. In DNA form, the CDR3 reads TGTGCCAGCAGCCCCCGGGAGGCCACCAGGGAGCTGTTTTTT. Protein product: CASSPREATRELFF. The chain has TRBV13 and TRBJ2-2; TRBD2 matches 7 bases. CDR1 is PRHDT, CDR2 FYEKMQ, per germline (reference sequence). The CDR3 covers 14 residues.